Presented here are 5 T cell receptor beta chains from one specimen sequenced in a study of T cells in women clearing cervical HPV infection. Assay used: immunoSEQ multiplex PCR; TCRdb lists only in-frame clones, some missing. The listing records 20,000 to 30,000 clones. Sequencing was performed on blood buffy coat. The receptors shown here come from a woman aged 18-70 years with a cervical HPV16 infection that either progressed to CIN3+ or cleared (not recorded which).

CDR3 DNA (partial): TGTGCCAGCAGCATCTTGACAGGGGTTCAAGAGACG. Translation gives CASSILTGVQET. The CDR3 in full is CASSILTGVQETQYF. This rearrangement joins TRBV5-6 to TRBJ2-3; 8 positions match TRBD1. The CDR3 extends 3 residues past the end of the read, so its final part is completed from the germline J gene. CDR1 is SGHDT, CDR2 YYEEEE, per germline. The CDR3 runs to 15 residues.

To note about this clone: The sequenced fragment ends 3 residues before the CDR3 boundary, so the rest is inferred from the germline J gene. The gene calls are TRBV7-9 and TRBJ2-3; TRBD2 is a possible D gene (5 bases). Germline loops: CDR1 SEHNR, CDR2 FQNEAQ (reference sequence). This CDR3 is built from 14 residues. The covered CDR3 bases are TGTGCCAGCAGCTTATCGGTTTCAGCGGAGACG. It is translated as CASSLSVSAET. The entire CDR3 is CASSLSVSAETQYF.

Note on this clone: The read terminates 3 residues ahead of where the CDR3 ends, so the germline J gene completes it. The chain combines TRBV7-6 with TRBJ2-7, with unresolved D. V was pared by 1 base and J by 0 bases, with 10 bases between. The CDR3 covers 15 residues. CDR1 and CDR2 (germline): SGHVS, FNYEAQ. Incomplete CDR3 DNA: TGTGCCAGCAGCTTAGAAGGGCAGTACTCCTACGAG. It is translated as CASSLEGQYSYE. The entire CDR3 reads CASSLEGQYSYEQYF.

Turning to this clone: The CDR3 end is not reached by the read, which stops 3 residues before it; the germline J gene fills it in. The J gene is TRBJ1-4, the V gene TRBV28, with D possibly TRBD1 on 6 matching bases. There are 14 residues in the CDR3. In germline, CDR1 is MDHEN, CDR2 SYDVKM. The germline V and J ends were trimmed by 6 bases and 7 bases, with 15 bases remaining between them. CDR3 DNA (partial): TGTGCCAGCAGCGAACAGGGTAGGGGTGAAAAA. It yields the protein CASSEQGRGEK. The entire CDR3 is CASSEQGRGEKLFF.

A note on this clone: Read data end 3 residues before the CDR3 end; the end is taken from the germline J gene. The V and J genes are TRBV7-9 and TRBJ1-1; D not resolved. Germline V gene lookup returns CDR1 SEHNR and CDR2 FQNEAQ (reference sequence). Trimming pared 2 bases from V and 7 bases from J, leaving 5 bases between. CDR3 length equals 11 residues. The CDR3 reads CASSLNSEAFF. CDR3 bases read: TGTGCCAGCAGCTTAAATAGTGAA.